The TCR beta chain described here comes from a study of a mutant IDH1 vaccine in newly diagnosed glioma. Sequencing was performed with immunoSEQ multiplex PCR; in TCRdb, only in-frame clones are kept and a portion is missing. This table holds about 130,000 clones, over 75% found once. Stated time point: week 11, during vaccination. Vaccinated patients received 300 ug of mutant IDH1 20-mer peptide per dose, with topical imiquimod. This clone was observed a handful of times. Its antigen remains unknown. This TCR was sampled from a middle-aged man with glioma. The sample in question was PBMCs, obtained from a glioma patient whose treatment included an IDH1 peptide vaccine.

The CDR3 region is CASSTGTFNQPQHF. The CDR3 DNA sequence: TGTGCCAGCAGTACTGGGACGTTCAATCAGCCCCAGCATTTT. V gene TRBV28 combines with J gene TRBJ1-5; tentatively, D is TRBD1 (5 bases). The V and J ends lost 5 bases and 3 bases respectively, with 11 bases between them. The V gene's germline CDR1 is MDHEN and CDR2 SYDVKM. The CDR3 length is 14 residues.